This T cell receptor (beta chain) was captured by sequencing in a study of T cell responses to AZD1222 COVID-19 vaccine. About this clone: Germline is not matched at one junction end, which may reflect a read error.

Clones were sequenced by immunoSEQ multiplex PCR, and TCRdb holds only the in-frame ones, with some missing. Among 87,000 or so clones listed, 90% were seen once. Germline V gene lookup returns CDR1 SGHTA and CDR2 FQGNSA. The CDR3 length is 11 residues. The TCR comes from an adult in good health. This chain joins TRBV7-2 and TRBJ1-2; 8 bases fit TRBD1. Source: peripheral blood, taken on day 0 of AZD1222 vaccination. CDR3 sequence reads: CASSRWTGYAF. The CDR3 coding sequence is TGTGCCAGCAGCCGATGGACAGGGTACGCCTTC.